This T cell receptor beta chain was documented in a study of blood T cell repertoires in COVID-19. Turning to the study itself: Collection of acute and convalescent COVID-19 samples took place in the United States, Italy and Spain.

This CDR3 has 14 residues. Trimming stripped 1 base from V and 12 bases from J, with 18 bases between. Germline V gene data show CDR1 as LNHDA and CDR2 as SQIVND (reference sequence). Assay used: immunoSEQ multiplex PCR; TCRdb lists only in-frame clones, some missing. The sample shows about 250,000 clones, around 86% of them seen only once. The receptor was isolated from a woman aged 40 to 55 who had recovered from COVID-19. The sequenced material came from peripheral blood. V is TRBV19 and J is TRBJ1-1; D may be TRBD1 (5 bases). The CDR3 protein is CASSIGDSYKPSFF. CDR3 nucleotides: TGTGCCAGTAGTATAGGTGACAGCTATAAGCCGTCTTTCTTT. The full variable domain, with the rest looked up from reference TRBV19 and TRBJ1-1, is DGGITQSPKYLFRKEGQNVTLSCEQNLNHDAMYWYRQDPGQGLRLIYYSQIVNDFQKGDIAEGYSVSREKKESFPLTVTSAQKNPTAFYLCASSIGDSYKPSFFGQGTRLTVV.